The following is a TCR beta chain sequence with its context. The same CDR3 can be traced to other DNA sequences in this sample. The CDR3 loop spans 11 amino acids. Between the trimmed V and J ends, which lost 6 bases and 2 bases, there was a span of 4 bases. Germline assignment: CDR1 SNHLY and CDR2 FYNNEI. The authors divided CD4+ cells into CD45RA+ naive and CD45RA-negative memory subsets. This entry belongs to a study of shared clonotypes between healthy human individuals. Study at large: Plates per donor: three CD4 naive, three CD4 memory, two CD8 naive, one CD8 memory.

As originally analysed: ImmunoSEQ supplied junction-only sequences lacking quality scores, so filtering was different. Profiled with immunoSEQ multiplex PCR; TCRdb holds only in-frame clones, not every one. The V and J calls and the clone size are those of that table, but D and trimming were determined from the DNA. The sample yields around 2.3 million clones, approximately 96% seen once. The receptor comes from a man aged 18 to 35 in good health. Sequencing was carried out using naive CD4+ T cells sorted from blood. Subset of the sample: CD45RA+ positively selected. The chain carries TRBV2 and TRBJ2-5; no reliable D call. Here the CDR3 DNA reads TGTGCCAGCAGCAGGCAAGAGACCCAGTACTTC. It yields the protein CASSRQETQYF. Filled out from reference TRBV2 and TRBJ2-5, the complete variable domain reads EPEVTQTPSHQVTQMGQEVILRCVPISNHLYFYWYRQILGQKVEFLVSFYNNEISEKSEIFDDQFSVERPDGSNFTLKIRSTKLEDSAMYFCASSRQETQYFGPGTRLLVL.